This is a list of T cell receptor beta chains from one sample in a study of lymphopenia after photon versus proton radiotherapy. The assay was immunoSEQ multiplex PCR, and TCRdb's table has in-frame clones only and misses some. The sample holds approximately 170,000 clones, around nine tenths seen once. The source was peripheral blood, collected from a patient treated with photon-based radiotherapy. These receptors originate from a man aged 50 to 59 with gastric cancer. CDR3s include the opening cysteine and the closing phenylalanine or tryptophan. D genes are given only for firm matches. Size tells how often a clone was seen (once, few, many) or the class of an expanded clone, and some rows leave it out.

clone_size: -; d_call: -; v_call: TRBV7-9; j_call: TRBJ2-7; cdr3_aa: CASSRAGTQTISEQYF; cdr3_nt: TGTGCCAGCAGCCGGGCCGGGACTCAAACTATTTCCGAGCAGTACTTC
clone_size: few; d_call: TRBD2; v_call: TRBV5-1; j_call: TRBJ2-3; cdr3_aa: CASSLELAGGDTQYF; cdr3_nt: TGCGCCAGCAGCTTGGAACTAGCGGGAGGAGATACGCAGTATTTT
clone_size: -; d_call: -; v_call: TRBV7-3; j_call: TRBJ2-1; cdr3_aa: CASSLTASVDEQFF; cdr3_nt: TGTGCCAGCAGCTTAACGGCCAGCGTTGATGAGCAGTTCTTC
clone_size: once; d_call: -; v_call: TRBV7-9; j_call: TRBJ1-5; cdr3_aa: CASSFRENQPQHF; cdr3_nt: TGTGCCAGCAGCTTTAGGGAGAATCAGCCCCAGCATTTT
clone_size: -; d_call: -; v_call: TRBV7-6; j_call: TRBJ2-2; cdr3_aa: CASSLRAGIKTGELFF; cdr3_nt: TGTGCCAGCAGCTTACGCGCAGGGATCAAAACCGGGGAGCTGTTTTTT
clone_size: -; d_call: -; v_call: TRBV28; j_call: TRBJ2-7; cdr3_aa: CASSLAPNEQYF; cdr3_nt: TGTGCCAGCAGTTTAGCCCCTAACGAGCAGTACTTC
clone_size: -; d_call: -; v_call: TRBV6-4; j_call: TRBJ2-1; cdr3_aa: CASSDGVDLRDNEQFF; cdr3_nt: TGTGCCAGCAGTGACGGCGTAGACCTTAGGGACAATGAGCAGTTCTTC
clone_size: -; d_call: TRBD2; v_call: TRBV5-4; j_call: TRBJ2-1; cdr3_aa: CASSAAVAGDAEQFF; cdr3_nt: TGTGCCAGCAGCGCAGCTGTAGCGGGAGATGCTGAGCAGTTCTTC
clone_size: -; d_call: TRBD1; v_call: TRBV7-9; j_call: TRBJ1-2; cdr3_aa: CASSTGAATRLYGYTF; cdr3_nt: TGTGCCAGCAGTACAGGGGCCGCCACAAGACTCTATGGCTACACCTTC
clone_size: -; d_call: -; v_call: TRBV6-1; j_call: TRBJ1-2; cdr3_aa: CASSDMRGARGYTF; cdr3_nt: TGTGCCAGCAGTGATATGAGGGGGGCGCGAGGCTACACCTTC
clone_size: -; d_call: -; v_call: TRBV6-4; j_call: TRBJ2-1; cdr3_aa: CASSDTSDSYNEQFF; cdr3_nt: TGTGCCAGCAGTGACACATCAGATTCCTACAATGAGCAGTTCTTC
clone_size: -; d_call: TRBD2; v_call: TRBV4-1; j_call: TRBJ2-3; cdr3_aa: CASSQKARGSLADTQYF; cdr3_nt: TGCGCCAGCAGCCAAAAAGCCCGCGGGAGTCTGGCAGATACGCAGTATTTT
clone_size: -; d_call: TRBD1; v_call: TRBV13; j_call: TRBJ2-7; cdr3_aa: CASSHRQGMNYEQYF; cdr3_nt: TGTGCCAGCAGCCACAGACAGGGTATGAACTACGAGCAGTACTTC
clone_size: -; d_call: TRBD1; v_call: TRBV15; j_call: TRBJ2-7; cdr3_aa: CATSLDRGYEQYF; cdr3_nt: TGTGCCACCAGCTTAGACAGGGGGTACGAGCAGTACTTC
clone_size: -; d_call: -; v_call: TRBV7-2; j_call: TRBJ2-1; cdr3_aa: CASSSTSLGNEQFF; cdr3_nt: TGTGCCAGCAGCTCTACCTCATTGGGCAATGAGCAGTTCTTC
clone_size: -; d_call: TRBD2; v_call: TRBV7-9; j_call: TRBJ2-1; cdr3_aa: CASSLGAGGPHNEQFF; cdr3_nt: TGTGCCAGCAGCCTAGGGGCGGGAGGGCCCCACAATGAGCAGTTCTTC
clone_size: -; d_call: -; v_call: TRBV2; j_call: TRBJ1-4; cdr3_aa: CASSEEREGEKLFF; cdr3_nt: TGTGCCAGCAGTGAGGAAAGGGAAGGAGAAAAACTGTTTTTT
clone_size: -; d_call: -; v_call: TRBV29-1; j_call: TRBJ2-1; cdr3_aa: CSVEGRSSYNEQFF; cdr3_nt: TGCAGCGTTGAAGGGAGGAGCTCCTACAATGAGCAGTTCTTC
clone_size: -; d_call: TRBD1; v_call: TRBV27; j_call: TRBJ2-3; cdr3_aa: CASSSGTASTDTQYF; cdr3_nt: TGTGCCAGCAGCTCCGGGACAGCTAGCACAGATACGCAGTATTTT
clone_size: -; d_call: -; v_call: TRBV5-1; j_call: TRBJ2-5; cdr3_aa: CASSLEGSEETQYF; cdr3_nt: TGCGCCAGCAGCTTGGAGGGCAGCGAAGAGACCCAGTACTTC
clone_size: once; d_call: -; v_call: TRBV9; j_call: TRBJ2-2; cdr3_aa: CASSVRDTSLSGELFF; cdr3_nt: TGTGCCAGCAGCGTCCGGGACACATCGTTATCCGGGGAGCTGTTTTTT
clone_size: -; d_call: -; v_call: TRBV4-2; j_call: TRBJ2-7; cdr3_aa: CASSQLAGQGYEQYF; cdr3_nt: TGTGCCAGCAGCCAACTTGCAGGGCAGGGGTACGAGCAGTACTTC
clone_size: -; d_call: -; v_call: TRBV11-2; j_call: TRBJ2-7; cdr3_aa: CASSRQRGSGSYEQYF; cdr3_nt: TGTGCCAGCAGCCGTCAAAGGGGTTCTGGTTCCTACGAGCAGTACTTC
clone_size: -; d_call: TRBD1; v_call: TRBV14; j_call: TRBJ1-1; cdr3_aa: CASSRQGRTEAFF; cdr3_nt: TGTGCCAGCAGCCGACAGGGGAGGACTGAAGCTTTCTTT
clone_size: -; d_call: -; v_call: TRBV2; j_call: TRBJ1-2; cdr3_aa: CASSDGSRLSSGYTF; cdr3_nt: TGTGCCAGCAGTGACGGTTCTCGCCTGTCGAGTGGCTACACCTTC
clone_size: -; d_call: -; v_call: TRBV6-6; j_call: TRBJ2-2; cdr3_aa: CASLRDTTGELFF; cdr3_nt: TGTGCCAGCCTGAGGGATACCACCGGGGAGCTGTTTTTT
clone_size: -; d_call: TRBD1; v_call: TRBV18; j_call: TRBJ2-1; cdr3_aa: CASSPIQGDNEQFF; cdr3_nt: TGTGCCAGCTCACCAATACAGGGGGACAATGAGCAGTTCTTC
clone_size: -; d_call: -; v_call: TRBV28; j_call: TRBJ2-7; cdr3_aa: CASSSGRPYEQYF; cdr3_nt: TGTGCCAGCAGTTCGGGCCGGCCCTACGAGCAGTACTTC
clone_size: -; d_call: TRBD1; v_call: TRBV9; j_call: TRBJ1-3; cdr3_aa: CASSTQGQGISGNTIYF; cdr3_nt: TGTGCCAGCAGCACCCAAGGACAGGGGATCTCTGGAAACACCATATATTTT